This T cell receptor beta chain was recorded in a study of shared clonotypes between healthy human individuals. Study results and limitations: The sharing of 4% to 5.5% of naive CD4 clonotypes was seen across several donors. The four-donor shared clonotypes exceeded non-shared clonotypes in generation probability, with non-shared ones scoring lower.

The CDR3 has 15 amino acids. Germline V gene sequence: CDR1 SGDLS, CDR2 YYNGEE. V lost 3 bases, J lost 11 bases, and 21 bases lay in between. CD45RO negativity and positive selection for CCR7 defined naive CD8 cells, a population that excluded terminally differentiated effector memory CD45RA+ cells. Only in-frame clones appear in the TCRdb table, and some are missing; sequencing was by immunoSEQ multiplex PCR. Of hundreds of thousands of clones in the sample, roughly 96% were seen once. Note on this clone: Its antigen is undetermined.

Sequences were obtained from naive CD8+ T cells sorted from blood. V is TRBV9 and J is TRBJ2-1; D is uncertain. The sequence was collected from a woman aged 30 to 39 in good health. Here the CDR3 DNA reads TGTGCCAGCAGCGCCATGACGTCCCGATCACTGCAGCAGTTCTTC. It codes for CASSAMTSRSLQQFF.